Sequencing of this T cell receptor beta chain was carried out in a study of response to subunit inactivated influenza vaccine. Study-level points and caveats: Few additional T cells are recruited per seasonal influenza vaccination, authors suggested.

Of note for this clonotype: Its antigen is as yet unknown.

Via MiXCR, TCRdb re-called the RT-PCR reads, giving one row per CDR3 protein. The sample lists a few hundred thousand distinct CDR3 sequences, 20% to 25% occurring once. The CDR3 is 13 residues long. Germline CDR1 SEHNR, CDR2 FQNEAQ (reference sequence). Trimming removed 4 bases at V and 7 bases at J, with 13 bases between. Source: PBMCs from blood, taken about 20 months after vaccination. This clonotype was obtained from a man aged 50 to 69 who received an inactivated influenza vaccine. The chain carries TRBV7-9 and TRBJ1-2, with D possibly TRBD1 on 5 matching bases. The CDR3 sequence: CASSSGTSFGYTF. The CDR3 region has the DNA TGTGCCAGCAGCTCCGGGACCTCCTTTGGCTACACCTTC.